This T cell receptor beta chain was sequenced during a study of T cell changes during pregnancy in multiple sclerosis. Germline CDR1 and CDR2: MNHEY and SVGAGI. CDR3 size: 16 residues. Trimming left V 2 bases short and J 8 bases short, with 16 bases between. The assay was immunoSEQ multiplex PCR, and TCRdb's table has in-frame clones only and misses some. The data contain around 97,000 clones, 90% of them singletons. This rearrangement joins TRBV6-5 to TRBJ1-6; the D is unclear. Sequencing was performed on peripheral blood, taken in the second trimester of pregnancy. The receptor was isolated from a female donor in good health, enrolled as a control in a pregnancy study. DNA for the CDR3: TGTGCCAGCAGTTACAATGGGCGGCGGGGTTATTCACCCCTCCACTTT. Its protein is CASSYNGRRGYSPLHF.